This T cell receptor beta chain was sequenced during a study of blood T cell repertoires in COVID-19. Study context: The United States, Italy and Spain provided the acute and convalescent COVID-19 samples. T cells, B-cell-depleted T cells, or PBMCs supplied cDNA or gDNA.

The CDR3 is made up of 17 amino acids. In germline, CDR1 is KGHSY, CDR2 FQNENV. V lost 0 bases, J lost 4 bases, and 12 bases stayed unmatched. As originally analysed: Researchers report that nucleated cell counts were estimated from reference gene primer amplification. TCRdb keeps only in-frame clones here, not all; method: immunoSEQ multiplex PCR. V, J and clone size reflect that table, while D and trimming were determined from the DNA. This table holds about 80,000 clones, 70% to 90% found once. The chain recombines TRBV16 with TRBJ2-7; 7 positions match TRBD2. The sample taken for sequencing was peripheral blood. This TCR came from a woman older than 75 with acute or convalescent COVID-19. CDR3 protein: CASSQSASPGGLYEQYF. The CDR3 DNA reads TGTGCCAGCAGCCAATCGGCATCCCCGGGAGGTTTATACGAGCAGTACTTC.